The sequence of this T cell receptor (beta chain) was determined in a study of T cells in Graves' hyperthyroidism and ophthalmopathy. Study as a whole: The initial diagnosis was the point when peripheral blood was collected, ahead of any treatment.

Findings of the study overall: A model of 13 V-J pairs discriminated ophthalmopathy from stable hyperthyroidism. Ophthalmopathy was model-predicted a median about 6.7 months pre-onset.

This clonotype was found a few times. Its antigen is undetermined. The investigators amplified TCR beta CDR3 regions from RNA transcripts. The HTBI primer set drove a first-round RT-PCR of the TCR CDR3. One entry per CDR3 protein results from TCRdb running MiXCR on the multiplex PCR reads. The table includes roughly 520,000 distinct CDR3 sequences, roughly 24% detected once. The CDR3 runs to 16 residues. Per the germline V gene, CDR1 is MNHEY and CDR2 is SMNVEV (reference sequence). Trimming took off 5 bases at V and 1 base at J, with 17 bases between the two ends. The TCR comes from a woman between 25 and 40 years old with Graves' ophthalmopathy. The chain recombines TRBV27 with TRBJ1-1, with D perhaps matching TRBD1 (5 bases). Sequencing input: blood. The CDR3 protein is CASSPNPGRGNTEAFF. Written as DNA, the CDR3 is TGTGCCAGCAGTCCCAATCCGGGACGGGGGAACACTGAAGCTTTCTTT.